One sample yielded the 10 T cell receptor beta chains listed below, sequenced in a study of cytomegalovirus exposure and HLA in healthy donors. Primers: 60 Vbeta forward and 13 Jbeta reverse. TCRdb's copy holds only in-frame clones and misses some; the assay was immunoSEQ multiplex PCR. Of around 180,000 clones listed, 80% to 90% are singletons. The specimen sequenced was PBMCs. These receptors were obtained from a girl aged 2-15 years in good health and CMV-seropositive.

This clone has a single count. As DNA, the CDR3 is TGCGCCAGCAGACCGGGACTAGCGCCCTCCTACGAGCAGTACGTC. Translating it yields CASRPGLAPSYEQYV. The V call is TRBV5-1, the J call TRBJ2-7, with 10 bases lining up with TRBD2. Germline V gene lookup returns CDR1 SGHRS and CDR2 YFSETQ. Trimming took 5 bases from V and 0 from J; bases not matched to a gene: 5. This CDR3 is 15 amino acids long.

The chain uses TRBV7-6 and TRBJ1-3; D is ambiguous. Germline assignment: CDR1 SGHVS and CDR2 FNYEAQ. This CDR3 has 15 residues. Trimming left V 5 bases short and J 0 bases short, with 11 bases between. For the CDR3, the DNA is TGTGCCAGCAGCCCCGGAGCGAGCTCTGGAAACACCATATATTTT. This sequence encodes CASSPGASSGNTIYF.

In this sample, this clone turned up once. This rearrangement joins TRBV6-1 to TRBJ1-1; D unclear. The CDR3 extends over 15 amino acids. Deletions cut 5 bases from V and 0 bases from J, with 13 bases between. Germline V gives CDR1 MNHNS, CDR2 SASEGT. CDR3 in amino acids: CASSPHILMNTEAFF. The CDR3 DNA reads TGTGCCAGCAGTCCCCACATTCTCATGAACACTGAAGCTTTCTTT.

V usage is TRBV5-4 and J usage is TRBJ2-7; D is perhaps TRBD2 (5 bases). CDR3 length: 15 amino acids. With 0 bases removed from V and 2 bases from J, the gap between germline ends came to 12 bases. Germline V gene lookup returns CDR1 SGHNT and CDR2 YYREEE (reference sequence). The CDR3 loop is CASSLGAEGPYEQYF. The CDR3 DNA reads as TGTGCCAGCAGCTTGGGGGCTGAGGGTCCCTACGAGCAGTACTTC.

The chain combines TRBV11-3 with TRBJ2-1; TRBD2 might be the D (6 bases). Trimming pared 3 bases from V and 0 bases from J, leaving 9 bases between. Per germline, CDR1 SGHNT and CDR2 YENEEA. The CDR3 spans 15 residues. The CDR3 nucleotides are TGTGCCAGCAGCTTCGGCGGGGCCTCCTACAATGAGCAGTTCTTC. As protein: CASSFGGASYNEQFF.

The chain has TRBV15 and TRBJ1-1, with TRBD1 matching 7 bases. CDR1 is LNHNV, CDR2 YYDKDF, per germline (reference sequence). Trimming removed 5 bases from V and 9 bases from J; junction bases left unmatched: 9. The CDR3 runs to 13 residues. DNA for the CDR3: TGTGCCACCAGCCGATCCAGACAGGGTAAAGCTTTCTTT. Encoded protein: CATSRSRQGKAFF.

CDR3 DNA sequence: TGTGCCAGCACTACAGCCGGAGGGTATGGCTACACCTTC. It encodes CASTTAGGYGYTF. The V and J genes are TRBV28 and TRBJ1-2; D is undetermined. Germline V gene data show CDR1 as MDHEN and CDR2 as SYDVKM. The V gene lost 7 bases and the J gene lost 5 bases, with 14 bases spanning the gap. The CDR3 contains 13 residues.

The rearrangement links TRBV5-1 to TRBJ1-1, with a weak D call TRBD1 (6 bases). Trimming took off 3 bases at V and 4 bases at J, with 16 bases between the two ends. This CDR3 contains 15 residues. The germline V gene has CDR1 SGHRS and CDR2 YFSETQ. The chain's CDR3 is CASSWGQVVSTEAFF. The CDR3 DNA sequence: TGCGCCAGCAGCTGGGGACAAGTCGTGAGCACTGAAGCTTTCTTT.

This rearrangement joins TRBV6-1 to TRBJ2-7; 9 nucleotides match TRBD2. Germline CDR1 is MNHNS and CDR2 is SASEGT. The CDR3 sequence is 14 residues long. V gave up 9 bases and J gave up 4 bases; unmatched junction bases: 10. CDR3 nucleotide sequence: TGTGCCAGTCGCCTACTAGCGGGTACTTACGAGCAGTACTTC. Encoded protein: CASRLLAGTYEQYF.

This chain connects TRBV9 to TRBJ2-7, with 9 bases that match TRBD1. Germline CDR1 is SGDLS and CDR2 is YYNGEE. This CDR3 is built from 12 residues. Losses at the gene ends were 4 bases for V and 6 bases for J; bases not matched to a gene: 2. CDR3 amino acids: CASSRGQGEQYF. The CDR3 bases are TGTGCCAGCAGCCGGGGACAGGGCGAGCAGTACTTC.